This T cell receptor beta chain was recorded in a study of human T cells and chemical hapten exposure. The time point: healthy volunteer bleed at 2 weeks. Extraction yielded total RNA from whole blood (unfractionated). Unique molecular identifiers were attached to individual cDNA molecules during library preparation. Via MiXCR, TCRdb re-called the RACE reads, giving one row per CDR3 protein. The sample has roughly 120,000 distinct CDR3 sequences, 9% to 10% seen once. Comments on this clonotype: What it binds is unknown.

Germline lookup yields CDR1 LGHDT and CDR2 YNNKEL (reference sequence). The CDR3 consists of 11 residues. Findings and limits, study-wide: With regard to DPC sensitization, TCRs above 1 in 1000 frequency did not change.

This clonotype originated in a male donor in good health. Some clones in this sample may be carry-over from other donors' samples. The gene calls are TRBV3-1 and TRBJ2-1, with no clear D. Specimen: whole blood. CDR3 sequence: CESSQYNEQFF. The DNA for the CDR3 is TGTGAAAGCAGCCAGTACAATGAGCAGTTCTTC.